This T cell receptor (beta chain) was profiled in a study of blood T cells in healthy people across ages. Study-wide results and limits: A roughly linear fall in TCR beta diversity per million T cells was seen with increasing age. Estimated diversity that came from one million T cells was considered an underestimate. PBMCs that were unsorted prevented a conclusive naive versus antigen-experienced comparison. Naive T cell percentage and TCR beta diversity correlated strongly.

Through a sample-barcoded 5' primer and a J-beta primer mix, a second PCR was run for roughly 6 to 11 cycles. Each CDR3 protein is one row after TCRdb ran MiXCR on the 5' RACE reads. The repertoire consists of 660,000 or so distinct CDR3 sequences, with about 54% occurring once and the leading ten covering over 30%. This clonotype was counted a few times. Its antigen is undetermined. The specimen was blood. This TCR was sampled from a man aged 60 to 69 in good health.

The CDR3 DNA follows: TGTGCCAGCAGTGAGAACCGGGCCGGAACCTACGAGCAGTACTTC. This codes for CASSENRAGTYEQYF. The chain carries TRBV25-1 and TRBJ2-7; D gene unclear. V was trimmed by 3 bases and J by 2 bases, leaving 14 bases between them. This CDR3 has 15 amino acids. Germline assignment: CDR1 MGHDK and CDR2 SYGVNS.